This T cell receptor (beta chain) is from a study of shared clonotypes between healthy human individuals. General observations from the study: It was expected that sequencing depth would affect clonotype sharing among donors.

Concerning this clone: Antigen specificity is unknown.

V was shortened by 9 bases and J by 7 bases, with 12 bases between the two germline ends. CDR3 length: 11 residues. Germline values: CDR1 MGHDK, CDR2 SYGVNS. The naive CD8 subset, CD45RO-negative cells positively selected for CCR7, excluded terminally differentiated effector memory CD45RA+ cells. Using immunoSEQ multiplex PCR, the repertoire was profiled, and TCRdb retains in-frame clones only, with some absent. This sample has about 2,100,000 clones, with just over 90% found just once. J is TRBJ1-2 and V is TRBV25-1; no clear D gene. Sequencing was done on a sample of naive CD8+ T cells from PBMCs. The TCR was taken from a man in his late teens or twenties in good health. Some clones in this sample may be carry-over from other donors' samples. CDR3 region: CARRQVLGYTF. In DNA form, the CDR3 reads TGTGCCAGGCGACAAGTACTTGGCTACACCTTC.